This T cell receptor beta chain was found in a study of lymphopenia after photon versus proton radiotherapy. About this clone: Its antigen is not identified.

Findings and caveats of the study: Photon-treated patients lost naive T cells and TCR diversity; proton-treated stayed stable. Survival link was tested only in deceased patients; proton benefit remains a possibility. Post-nadir TCR diversity decline inversely tracked overall survival among those who died. Oligoclonal CD8+ Temra expansion after nadir drove photon patients' diversity drop.

The repertoire was sequenced with immunoSEQ multiplex PCR; TCRdb's copy has only in-frame clones and lacks some. The sample includes more than 15,000 clones, around four fifths of them seen just once. The CDR3 sequence is 16 residues long. Germline CDR1 is SGHVS and CDR2 is FQNEAQ. J was trimmed by 3 bases and V by 1 base; bases with no gene match: 6. The chain combines TRBV7-8 with TRBJ2-1; 7 bases line up with TRBD2. The sample was peripheral blood, taken from a patient treated with photon-based radiotherapy. This receptor was identified in a woman in her forties or fifties with pancreatic cancer. CDR3 loop: CASSLEVGGSYNEQFF. The CDR3 coding sequence is TGTGCCAGCAGCTTAGAGGTCGGGGGGAGCTACAATGAGCAGTTCTTC.